The 27 T cell receptor beta chains in this list originate from one sample, sequenced in a study of vaccination and CD4 T cells after COVID-19. As to treatment: roughly 10-day PBMC culture with coronavirus spike peptide pools or control peptides (ViraFEST assay). CD4+ T cells of the unexposed donor were collected before the COVID-19 pandemic (2011-2018). Cultured CD4+ T-cell DNA underwent Oncomine TCR Beta short-read sequencing. Extraction of genomic DNA was performed on cultured CD4+ T cells. TCRdb re-analysed the PCR reads in MiXCR, keeping a single row per CDR3 protein. The data contain some 9,700 distinct CDR3 sequences, just under 35% of them singletons. Their target antigens are unknown. The sequenced material came from CD4+ T cells from blood, cultured in vitro. The receptors originated from a human donor in good health.

Only a few counts were recorded for this clonotype. The chain combines TRBV7-3 with TRBJ2-1; 7 bases are shared with TRBD1. V lost 6 bases, J lost 3 bases, and 8 bases stayed unmatched. CDR1 is SGHTA, CDR2 FQGTGA, per germline. This CDR3 has 15 residues. The CDR3 region is CASRMTGTDYNEQFF. For the CDR3, the DNA is TGTGCCAGCAGAATGACCGGGACAGACTACAATGAGCAGTTCTTC.

This rearrangement joins TRBV7-3 to TRBJ2-5; the D is unclear. Trimming took 5 bases from V and 2 from J, leaving 21 bases between them. This CDR3 has 17 amino acids. CDR1 and CDR2 (germline): SGHTA, FQGTGA. CDR3: CASSPGPQRRAQETQYF. The CDR3 nucleotides read TGTGCCAGCAGCCCAGGCCCCCAACGGAGAGCTCAAGAGACCCAGTACTTC.

This clonotype occurred a few times. The chain has TRBV6-1 and TRBJ2-3; no reliable D call. Between the trimmed V and J ends, which lost 2 bases and 6 bases, there was a span of 9 bases. The CDR3 is 13 amino acids. Germline V CDR1 and CDR2: MNHNS, SASEGT. As DNA, the CDR3 is TGTGCCAGCAGTGAACAGCCTGCGGATACGCAGTATTTT. Its protein is CASSEQPADTQYF.

This clonotype has a handful of counts. The DNA of the CDR3 is TGTGCCATCAGTGAGTCGACGCGGCTCGGGGAGACCCAGTACTTC. Translating it yields CAISESTRLGETQYF. V is TRBV10-3 and J is TRBJ2-5; the D is unclear. Germline V gene lookup returns CDR1 ENHRY and CDR2 SYGVKD. CDR3 length equals 15 residues. V was trimmed by 0 bases and J by 5 bases, leaving 13 bases between them.

The CDR3 coding sequence is TGTGGGGGGGTCGAAGATACGCAGTATTTT. Its translation is CGGVEDTQYF. The chain joins TRBV10-3 to TRBJ2-3; maybe TRBD2 (6 bases). In germline, CDR1 is ENHRY, CDR2 SYGVKD. CDR3 length: 10 residues.

The rearrangement uses TRBV27 and TRBJ2-4; D is possibly TRBD1 (6 bases). Germline V gene sequence: CDR1 MNHEY, CDR2 SMNVEV (reference sequence). The CDR3 sequence is 13 residues long. Trimming removed 5 bases at V and 6 bases at J, with 11 bases between. CDR3 loop: CASSPPDRNIQYF. The CDR3 DNA is TGTGCCAGCAGTCCACCGGACAGAAACATTCAGTACTTC.

This CDR3 is CASSRARNTGELFF. The CDR3 coding sequence is TGTGCCAGCAGTCGGGCACGTAACACCGGGGAGCTGTTTTTT. This chain links TRBV6-1 with TRBJ2-2; D ambiguous. Trimming removed 5 bases at V and 2 bases at J, with 9 bases between. The CDR3 contains 14 residues. Germline V gives CDR1 MNHNS, CDR2 SASEGT.

This chain uses TRBV19 with TRBJ2-6, with D possibly TRBD1 on 6 matching bases. This CDR3 has 16 amino acids. Trimming removed 0 bases from V and 0 bases from J, with 6 bases in between. From germline, CDR1 is LNHDA and CDR2 SQIVND (reference sequence). The CDR3 sequence: CASSIDRGSGANVLTF. The CDR3 coding sequence is TGTGCCAGTAGTATAGACAGGGGCTCTGGGGCCAACGTCCTGACTTTC.

The rearrangement uses TRBV6-1 and TRBJ2-1; the D gene could be TRBD1 or TRBD2 (5 bases each). The CDR3 is made up of 16 amino acids. Germline assignment: CDR1 MNHNS and CDR2 SASEGT. Trimming took 7 bases from V and 3 from J, leaving 19 bases between them. The CDR3 here is CASIPLGVAVYNEQFF. The CDR3 DNA reads as TGTGCCAGCATCCCCCTGGGGGTCGCCGTCTACAATGAGCAGTTCTTC.

The V call is TRBV20-1, the J call TRBJ2-7, with 7 bases identical to TRBD1. V was clipped by 6 bases and J by 7 bases; unmatched bases: 9. Germline V gene lookup returns CDR1 DFQATT and CDR2 SNEGSKA (reference sequence). CDR3 length: 12 residues. The CDR3 region is CSASYRGGEQYF. Here the CDR3 DNA reads TGCAGTGCCAGCTACAGGGGCGGGGAGCAGTACTTC.

The rearrangement uses TRBV28 and TRBJ1-2; D perhaps matches TRBD1 (6 bases). The CDR3 contains 14 residues. Trimming pared 6 bases from V and 4 bases from J, leaving 15 bases between. In germline, CDR1 is MDHEN, CDR2 SYDVKM. The CDR3 spells CASSQTGNGYGYTF. The CDR3 coding sequence is TGTGCCAGCAGCCAAACAGGGAACGGCTATGGCTACACCTTC.

This clonotype has only a few counts. The J gene is TRBJ1-2, the V gene TRBV7-3; 8 nucleotides agree with TRBD1. Germline V lookup: CDR1 SGHTA, CDR2 FQGTGA. This CDR3 is built from 17 residues. J was trimmed by 2 bases and V by 1 base; bases with no gene match: 9. This chain's CDR3 is CASSLNPGGLVNYGYTF. In DNA, the CDR3 is TGTGCCAGCAGCTTAAATCCAGGGGGCTTAGTGAACTATGGCTACACCTTC.

The chain combines TRBV11-1 with TRBJ2-3; TRBD1 might be the D (5 bases). The CDR3 covers 14 residues. The V gene's germline CDR1 is SGHAT and CDR2 FQDESV (reference sequence). V gave up 5 bases and J gave up 5 bases, with 14 bases separating them. The CDR3 coding sequence is TGTGCCAGCAGCCACGCAGGGTTTGGAGATACGCAGTATTTT. It is translated as CASSHAGFGDTQYF. Full variable domain (rest looked up from reference TRBV11-1 and TRBJ2-3): EAEVAQSPRYKITEKSQAVAFWCDPISGHATLYWYRQILGQGPELLVQFQDESVVDDSQLPKDRFSAERLKGVDSTLKIQPAELGDSAMYLCASSHAGFGDTQYFGPGTRLTVL.

This clonotype was counted only a few times. The V call is TRBV6-1, the J call TRBJ1-3; D is undetermined. Trimming cost V 3 bases and J 5 bases, with 11 bases left between them. The germline V gene has CDR1 MNHNS and CDR2 SASEGT. CDR3 length equals 14 residues. The CDR3 is CASSERPDRNTIYF. The CDR3 DNA is TGTGCCAGCAGTGAGCGACCAGACCGAAACACCATATATTTT.

Only a few counts were recorded for this clonotype. The chain carries TRBV20-1 and TRBJ1-6; 11 bases are shared with TRBD1. The ends lost 4 bases at V and 7 bases at J; junction bases unmatched: 6. Germline lookup yields CDR1 DFQATT and CDR2 SNEGSKA (reference sequence). This CDR3 has 15 amino acids. CDR3 coding DNA: TGCAGTGCTACCCGGGACAGGGGGGGAAATTCACCCCTCCACTTT. Protein product: CSATRDRGGNSPLHF.

V is TRBV19 and J is TRBJ1-5; 8 bases line up with TRBD1. The V segment lost 7 bases and the J segment 5 bases; nucleotides outside the gene matches: 10. Looked up from germline, CDR1 is LNHDA and CDR2 is SQIVND (reference sequence). The CDR3 runs 15 residues. CDR3 sequence (DNA): TGTGCCAGTAACCTTTTTGGACAGGGTCATCAGCCCCAGCATTTT. It encodes CASNLFGQGHQPQHF.

The sample holds a few counts of this clonotype. The genes are TRBV7-2 and TRBJ2-2; tentatively, D is TRBD2 (6 bases). This CDR3 has 15 amino acids. V lost 5 bases, J lost 1 base, and 11 bases lay in between. Looked up from germline, CDR1 is SGHTA and CDR2 is FQGNSA. The CDR3: CASSPGLLNTGELFF. The CDR3 DNA reads as TGTGCCAGCAGCCCGGGACTCCTGAACACCGGGGAGCTGTTTTTT.

This clonotype was picked up a small number of times. The V gene is TRBV27, the J gene TRBJ2-2; TRBD2 might be the D (6 bases). CDR3 length: 15 residues. V was clipped by 4 bases and J by 0 bases, with 9 bases between them. The germline CDR1 and CDR2 sequences are MNHEY and SMNVEV (reference sequence). The CDR3 DNA is TGTGCCAGCAGTTCCGCGGGGACGAACACCGGGGAGCTGTTTTTT. Translating gives CASSSAGTNTGELFF.

The CDR3 here is CSAPPPANYNEQFF. CDR3 nucleotide sequence: TGCAGTGCTCCCCCCCCGGCAAATTACAATGAGCAGTTCTTC. V is TRBV20-1 and J is TRBJ2-1; no firm D call. Germline V gene lookup returns CDR1 DFQATT and CDR2 SNEGSKA (reference sequence). V lost 5 bases and J 4 bases, leaving 15 bases between the germline ends. This CDR3 region has 14 residues.

This CDR3 is CSAPNPTSGTDTQYF. The CDR3 bases are TGCAGTGCTCCGAACCCGACTAGCGGCACAGATACGCAGTATTTT. The chain is built from TRBV20-1 and TRBJ2-3; 8 nucleotides align to TRBD2. This CDR3 is 15 amino acids long. With V trimmed by 5 bases and J by 1 base, 8 bases remained unmatched. Germline-derived CDR1 and CDR2 are DFQATT and SNEGSKA (reference sequence).

In its sample, this clonotype ranks as medium-sized. The chain uses TRBV20-1 and TRBJ2-4; D gene ambiguous. Germline-derived CDR1 and CDR2 are DFQATT and SNEGSKA (reference sequence). The CDR3 consists of 14 residues. V lost 0 bases and J lost 5, with 11 bases in between. The CDR3 here is CSARDPYSENIQYF. The CDR3 DNA follows: TGCAGTGCTAGAGATCCATACAGTGAAAACATTCAGTACTTC.

The chain recombines TRBV5-1 with TRBJ2-5, with TRBD2 matching over 7 bases. V trimming: 3 bases; J trimming: 4 bases; junction bases outside the gene matches: 3. Germline CDR1 SGHRS, CDR2 YFSETQ. This CDR3 region has 13 residues. CDR3 region: CASSSGLTETQYF. The CDR3 coding sequence is TGCGCCAGCAGCTCGGGACTAACAGAGACCCAGTACTTC. Using reference TRBV5-1 and TRBJ2-5 for the parts outside the CDR3, the full variable domain is KAGVTQTPRYLIKTRGQQVTLSCSPISGHRSVSWYQQTPGQGLQFLFEYFSETQRNKGNFPGRFSGRQFSNSRSEMNVSTLELGDSALYLCASSSGLTETQYFGPGTRLLVL.

V usage is TRBV27 and J usage is TRBJ1-5; D unclear. The germline gives CDR1 MNHEY, CDR2 SMNVEV (reference sequence). Trimming cost V 0 bases and J 4 bases, with 7 bases left between them. The CDR3 extends over 14 amino acids. As DNA, the CDR3 is TGTGCCAGCAGTTTATCCAGCGGGAATCAGCCCCAGCATTTT. This translates into CASSLSSGNQPQHF.

This chain joins TRBV28 and TRBJ2-7; tentatively, D is TRBD1 (6 bases). Trimming removed 6 bases at V and 5 bases at J, with 8 bases between. The CDR3 has 11 amino acids. Germline CDR1 MDHEN, CDR2 SYDVKM. CDR3 sequence reads: CASRTGHEQYF. CDR3 DNA: TGTGCCAGCAGAACAGGGCACGAGCAGTACTTC. Full variable domain (outside the CDR3, taken from reference TRBV28 and TRBJ2-7): DVKVTQSSRYLVKRTGEKVFLECVQDMDHENMFWYRQDPGLGLRLIYFSYDVKMKEKGDIPEGYSVSREKKERFSLILESASTNQTSMYLCASRTGHEQYFGPGTRLTVT.

This rearrangement joins TRBV2 to TRBJ2-2, with TRBD1 identical over 9 bases. Germline CDR1 and CDR2: SNHLY and FYNNEI. V dropped 3 bases and J dropped 4; count of bases not matched to a gene: 0. This CDR3 is built from 14 residues. The DNA of the CDR3 is TGTGCCAGCAGTGAGGACAGGGGCACCGGGGAGCTGTTTTTT. Amino acids: CASSEDRGTGELFF.

The V call is TRBV29-1, the J call TRBJ2-3; 11 bases map to TRBD1. V gave up 4 bases and J gave up 2 bases; unmatched junction bases: 5. Looked up from germline, CDR1 is SQVTM and CDR2 is ANQGSEA. The CDR3 runs to 15 residues. CDR3: CSVGRDRGSTDTQYF. The CDR3, as DNA: TGCAGCGTTGGAAGGGACAGGGGGTCCACAGATACGCAGTATTTT.

The J gene is TRBJ2-7, the V gene TRBV12-3 or TRBV12-4; D ambiguous. This CDR3 spans 11 amino acids. V gave up 3 bases and J gave up 4 bases, with 4 bases separating them. CDR3 sequence reads: CASSFRYEQYF. The CDR3 DNA reads as TGTGCCAGCAGTTTCAGGTACGAGCAGTACTTC.